These 16 T cell receptor beta chains originate from one sample sequenced in a study of cytomegalovirus exposure and HLA in healthy donors. The PCR had 60 Vbeta and 13 Jbeta primers. Clones were sequenced by immunoSEQ multiplex PCR, and TCRdb holds only the in-frame ones, with some missing. The sample contains around 180,000 clones, around four fifths of which appear only once. Sequencing used PBMCs. The receptor source for this set is a girl aged 10 to 17 in good health and CMV-seropositive.

CDR3 in DNA: TGTGCCAGCAGCTCGGGGGGGAACACTGAAGCTTTCTTT. It translates to CASSSGGNTEAFF. The V gene is TRBV7-8, the J gene TRBJ1-1; D perhaps matches TRBD1 (5 bases). The CDR3 length is 13 residues. Germline-derived CDR1 and CDR2 are SGHVS and FQNEAQ. Trimming stripped 4 bases from V and 1 base from J, with 7 bases between.

The J gene is TRBJ1-1, the V gene TRBV12-5; D is uncertain. The CDR3 loop spans 11 amino acids. V was trimmed by 6 bases and J by 5 bases, leaving 7 bases between them. Germline-derived CDR1 and CDR2 are LGHNT and FRNRAP. As DNA, the CDR3 is TGTGCTAGTGGCCTCGGGACTGAAGCTTTCTTT. Protein: CASGLGTEAFF.

The rearrangement uses TRBV27 and TRBJ1-6, with 7 bases lining up with TRBD1. The CDR3 has 17 residues. Losses at the gene ends were 0 bases for V and 5 bases for J; bases not matched to a gene: 7. Per germline, CDR1 MNHEY and CDR2 SMNVEV (reference sequence). CDR3 nucleotides: TGTGCCAGCAGTTTATCGGGGGACAGTCCTAATAATTCACCCCTCCACTTT. Amino acid sequence: CASSLSGDSPNNSPLHF.

The J gene is TRBJ1-1, the V gene TRBV11-2; D is uncertain. This CDR3 region has 12 residues. The ends were cut back, 4 bases at V and 5 bases at J, with 8 bases in the middle. The germline V gene has CDR1 SGHAT and CDR2 FQNNGV. The CDR3 loop reads CASSSRGTEAFF. The CDR3 DNA is TGTGCCAGCAGCTCTAGAGGGACTGAAGCTTTCTTT. Together with reference TRBV11-2 and TRBJ1-1, the CDR3 gives the full variable domain: EAGVAQSPRYKIIEKRQSVAFWCNPISGHATLYWYQQILGQGPKLLIQFQNNGVVDDSQLPKDRFSAERLKGVDSTLKIQPAKLEDSAVYLCASSSRGTEAFFGQGTRLTVV.

J is TRBJ1-6 and V is TRBV18; no clear D. CDR1 is KGHSH, CDR2 LQKENI, per germline. Trimming removed 1 base at V and 10 bases at J, with 11 bases between. CDR3 length: 14 amino acids. The CDR3 region has the DNA TGTGCCAGCTCACCACGGATGGAGCACTCACCCCTCCACTTT. Protein: CASSPRMEHSPLHF.

This chain connects TRBV15 to TRBJ2-1; the D gene is possibly TRBD1 (6 bases). The germline V gene encodes CDR1 LNHNV and CDR2 YYDKDF (reference sequence). Trimming took 9 bases from V and 0 from J, leaving 12 bases between them. CDR3 size: 14 residues. The CDR3 loop is CATTDSSSYNEQFF. The CDR3 bases are TGTGCCACTACGGACAGCTCCTCCTACAATGAGCAGTTCTTC.

This clone showed up just a few times. The chain employs TRBV9 and TRBJ2-5; D is possibly TRBD1 (5 bases). Germline V gene lookup returns CDR1 SGDLS and CDR2 YYNGEE. V lost 5 bases and J 5 bases, leaving 10 bases between the germline ends. The CDR3 sequence is 12 residues long. Here the CDR3 DNA reads TGTGCCAGCAGTTCAGGGATGGAGACCCAGTACTTC. It encodes CASSSGMETQYF. Based on the CDR3 plus reference TRBV9 and TRBJ2-5, the full variable domain is DSGVTQTPKHLITATGQRVTLRCSPRSGDLSVYWYQQSLDQGLQFLIQYYNGEERAKGNILERFSAQQFPDLHSELNLSSLELGDSALYFCASSSGMETQYFGPGTRLLVL.

The chain employs TRBV7-2 and TRBJ1-1; no firm D call. Between the trimmed V and J ends, which lost 7 bases and 5 bases, there was a span of 17 bases. CDR1 is SGHTA, CDR2 FQGNSA, per germline. This CDR3 is 14 amino acids long. For the CDR3, the DNA is TGTGCCAGCATCACCACTGTGGGAGGTACTGAAGCTTTCTTT. It specifies CASITTVGGTEAFF.

The chain couples TRBV5-5 to TRBJ2-5, with no clear D. V was trimmed by 5 bases and J by 2 bases, leaving 7 bases between them. Germline V gives CDR1 SGHKS, CDR2 YYEKEE (reference sequence). This CDR3 comprises 12 residues. This chain's CDR3 is CASRPTQETQYF. CDR3 in DNA: TGTGCCAGCAGACCAACTCAAGAGACCCAGTACTTC.

This chain uses TRBV27 with TRBJ1-2, with D possibly matching TRBD1 (5 bases). Germline CDR1 and CDR2: MNHEY and SMNVEV (reference sequence). The CDR3 has 13 residues. V was clipped by 5 bases and J by 3 bases, with 10 bases between them. Here the CDR3 reads CASSPTDYYGYTF. CDR3 in DNA: TGTGCCAGCAGTCCGACAGATTACTATGGCTACACCTTC.

This clone was seen only once. This chain connects TRBV18 to TRBJ1-5; D perhaps matches TRBD1 (6 bases). V was cut by 3 bases and J by 4 bases, with 13 bases left in between. The CDR3 consists of 15 residues. Germline values: CDR1 KGHSH, CDR2 LQKENI. In DNA, the CDR3 is TGTGCCAGCTCACCGGGTCAGGGGTTAAATCAGCCCCAGCATTTT. Its protein product is CASSPGQGLNQPQHF.

V and J are TRBV27 and TRBJ1-5, with D tentatively TRBD1 (5 bases). Trimming stripped 5 bases from V and 11 bases from J, with 22 bases between. This CDR3 has 15 residues. Germline V lookup: CDR1 MNHEY, CDR2 SMNVEV (reference sequence). CDR3 amino acids: CASSPSPGGRGAQHF. In DNA, the CDR3 is TGTGCCAGCAGTCCCTCTCCGGGCGGCCGGGGGGCCCAGCATTTT.

In regard to this clone: At one boundary the junction diverges from the germline segment, which might be a read error. This chain joins TRBV9 and TRBJ1-3; tentative D call: TRBD1 (6 bases). The CDR3 sequence is 17 residues long. Per the germline V gene, CDR1 is SGDLS and CDR2 is YYNGEE. This chain's CDR3 is CASSPFSPRGSGSTIYF. In DNA, the CDR3 is TGTGCCAGCAGCCCCTTTTCCCCCAGGGGCTCGGGAAGCACCATATATTTT.

CDR3 DNA sequence: TGCGCCAGCAGCCATGGACCCCGGGACAGCTTCAATCAGCCCCAGCATTTT. Translated: CASSHGPRDSFNQPQHF. The chain combines TRBV4-1 with TRBJ1-5; TRBD1 matches at 7 bases. This CDR3 contains 17 residues. The V gene's germline CDR1 is MGHRA and CDR2 YSYEKL. After removal of 3 bases from V and 3 bases from J, the junction contained 11 bases not matched to a gene.

The J gene is TRBJ2-1, the V gene TRBV5-6; 7 nucleotides match TRBD2. V was pared by 2 bases and J by 6 bases, with 14 bases of the junction left unmatched. Germline values: CDR1 SGHDT, CDR2 YYEEEE. This CDR3 spans 17 amino acids. The DNA for the CDR3 is TGTGCCAGCAGCTTCTCAGCGGGGCCCGCCTTAACCAATGAGCAGTTCTTC. Its translation is CASSFSAGPALTNEQFF.

The chain carries TRBV18 and TRBJ2-3; 10 bases line up with TRBD2. Germline V lookup: CDR1 KGHSH, CDR2 LQKENI. J was trimmed by 4 bases and V by 4 bases; bases with no gene match: 2. The CDR3 covers 14 residues. CDR3 in DNA: TGTGCCAGCTCACAGGGACTAGCGCCAGATACGCAGTATTTT. As protein: CASSQGLAPDTQYF.